Listed below are T cell receptor beta chains from one sample, sequenced in a study of T cells in Graves' hyperthyroidism and ophthalmopathy. TCRdb re-derived calls from the multiplex PCR reads in MiXCR, one entry per CDR3 protein. The sample includes approximately 400,000 distinct CDR3 sequences, around 14% of them seen just once. The sequencing sample was made of blood. The receptors were gathered from a woman aged 18-29 years with Graves' hyperthyroidism. CDR3s include the opening cysteine and the closing phenylalanine or tryptophan. The D gene is left open where the match is weak. Clone size is shown for a subset of rows, as once, few, many or a class of expanded clone.

TGTGCCAGCAAACGCGGGGGGCTAAACTACGAGCAGTACTTC	CASKRGGLNYEQYF	TRBJ2-7	TRBD2	TRBV6-1	many
TGTGCCATCAGTGTTAGTCTATACTCAGATACGCAGTATTTT	CAISVSLYSDTQYF	TRBJ2-3	NA	TRBV10-3	many
TGCGCCAGCAGCTTCGCGGAGGGGAGCACAGATACGCAGTATTTT	CASSFAEGSTDTQYF	TRBJ2-3	NA	TRBV5-1	many
TGCGCCAGCAGCTGGCCTAGCGGGAGATATGGATACAATGAGCAGTTCTTC	CASSWPSGRYGYNEQFF	TRBJ2-1	TRBD2	TRBV5-1	many
TGTGCCAGCAGTTTAGAACTCGCGGGAGATTACTACAATGAGCAGTTCTTC	CASSLELAGDYYNEQFF	TRBJ2-1	TRBD2	TRBV27	NA
TGCGCCAGCAGCCCGGACGGTGGGACAGGGCGCGTAGACGAGCAGTACTTC	CASSPDGGTGRVDEQYF	TRBJ2-7	TRBD1	TRBV5-1	many
TGTGCCGGCAGTTTAGCGCAGGCTAGCGTAGCCTACGAGCAGTACTTC	CAGSLAQASVAYEQYF	TRBJ2-7	NA	TRBV12-3/TRBV12-4	few
TGTGCCACCAGCAAGGACAGTAACTCTGGAAACACCATATATTTT	CATSKDSNSGNTIYF	TRBJ1-3	NA	TRBV15	few
TGTGCCAGCAGCTTTTGGCGGAGTCGAGGAAACACCATATATTTT	CASSFWRSRGNTIYF	TRBJ1-3	NA	TRBV5-8	few
TGTGCCATCAGCACGGTTGGACTAGCGGCCCCAGAGCAGTTCTTC	CAISTVGLAAPEQFF	TRBJ2-1	TRBD2	TRBV10-3	NA
TGTGCCAGTAGTGTCGGACACCAGGGCTACGAGCAGTACTTC	CASSVGHQGYEQYF	TRBJ2-7	NA	TRBV19	NA
TGTGCCAGCAGAGGGACAGGGGTAGAGACCCAGTACTTC	CASRGTGVETQYF	TRBJ2-5	TRBD1	TRBV2	many
TGTGCCAGCACCGCCCCGGGACTAGCGGGGGTGCAAGAGACCCAGTACTTC	CASTAPGLAGVQETQYF	TRBJ2-5	TRBD2	TRBV6-1	NA
TGTGCCAGCAGCTCCTGGCGGGAGACCTACGAGCAGTACTTC	CASSSWRETYEQYF	TRBJ2-7	TRBD2	TRBV7-9	NA
TGCGCCAGCAGCCAAGATACGACTAGCGGGGCCTACAATGAGCAGTTCTTC	CASSQDTTSGAYNEQFF	TRBJ2-1	TRBD2	TRBV4-1	many
TGTGCCAGCATCCGGCTTATAGGGGGCTCTGGGGCCAACGTCCTGACTTTC	CASIRLIGGSGANVLTF	TRBJ2-6	NA	TRBV4-2	many
TGTGCCAGCAGCGTAGCAGGGGGCGGGGACGAGCAGTACTTC	CASSVAGGGDEQYF	TRBJ2-7	TRBD1	TRBV9	many
TGCGCCAGCAGCCAATCTCGGATCTCTTCCAGAGGACAGGGGCCTAACTACGAGCAGTACTTC	CASSQSRISSRGQGPNYEQYF	TRBJ2-7	TRBD1	TRBV4-1	few
TGTGCCAGCAGCTTAGGACCCCGGAGCACAGATACGCAGTATTTT	CASSLGPRSTDTQYF	TRBJ2-3	NA	TRBV7-9	few
TGTGCCAGCAGCTTCGCGGGACAGAAAAACATTCAGTACTTC	CASSFAGQKNIQYF	TRBJ2-4	NA	TRBV5-6	few
TGCGCCAGCTCAATTTGGGACAGGGAAAATTCACCCCTCCACTTT	CASSIWDRENSPLHF	TRBJ1-6	TRBD1	TRBV5-1	NA
TGTGCCAGCAGCCCCGCCCCCCTAGCGGGAGGCTACGAGCAGTACTTC	CASSPAPLAGGYEQYF	TRBJ2-7	TRBD2	TRBV7-3	many
TGCGCCAGCAGCCGAGAGATGACTTATGGCTACACCTTC	CASSREMTYGYTF	TRBJ1-2	NA	TRBV4-1	many
TGTGCCAGCAGTGAAGGGCAAGGATCTGGGGCCAACGTCCTGACTTTC	CASSEGQGSGANVLTF	TRBJ2-6	NA	TRBV2	few
TGTGCCAGCAGGGAGGGGCCCCGTTGGACACATCACTGGCCGAATCAGCCCCAGCATTTT	CASREGPRWTHHWPNQPQHF	TRBJ1-5	NA	TRBV2	many
TGTGCCTGGCAACAGGGGGCAGCAGAGACCCAGTACTTC	CAWQQGAAETQYF	TRBJ2-5	TRBD1	TRBV30	many